The 22 T cell receptor beta chains given below trace back to one sample, sequenced in a study of OX40 agonist ivuxolimab in advanced cancers. The data were produced by immunoSEQ multiplex PCR, yet TCRdb's version contains in-frame clones alone and is incomplete. The sample consists of tens of thousands of clones, 83% of them appearing once. The sequencing used CD4+ or CD8+ T cells sorted from blood, collected in a trial of the OX40 agonist ivuxolimab. These receptors were taken from an adult with an advanced solid tumor such as melanoma, head and neck, liver or kidney cancer.

This clone was found once. The chain employs TRBV27 and TRBJ1-2, with D perhaps matching TRBD1 (6 bases). CDR3 size: 13 residues. The V gene's germline CDR1 is MNHEY and CDR2 SMNVEV (reference sequence). The V end lost 5 bases, the J end lost 6 bases, and 13 bases lay between the germline ends. CDR3 in amino acids: CASSERDTNGYTF. The CDR3 bases are TGTGCCAGCAGTGAAAGGGACACCAATGGCTACACCTTC.

This clone was seen once. The J gene is TRBJ2-3, the V gene TRBV11-3; 7 bases line up with TRBD1. This CDR3 has 14 residues. The V segment lost 3 bases and the J segment 5 bases; nucleotides outside the gene matches: 5. Germline values: CDR1 SGHNT, CDR2 YENEEA. The CDR3 DNA sequence: TGTGCCAGCAGCTTCGGCAGGGGGAGAGATACGCAGTATTTT. This gives the protein CASSFGRGRDTQYF. Complete variable domain (other parts from reference TRBV11-3 and TRBJ2-3): EAGVVQSPRYKIIEKKQPVAFWCNPISGHNTLYWYLQNLGQGPELLIRYENEEAVDDSQLPKDRFSAERLKGVDSTLKIQPAELGDSAVYLCASSFGRGRDTQYFGPGTRLTVL.

J is TRBJ1-1 and V is TRBV6-1; 9 positions match TRBD1. Germline loops: CDR1 MNHNS, CDR2 SASEGT. This CDR3 contains 16 residues. V was clipped by 4 bases and J by 3 bases; unmatched bases: 9. This CDR3 is CASSAGTGRAHTEAFF. The CDR3 DNA sequence: TGTGCCAGCAGTGCCGGGACAGGGCGGGCACACACTGAAGCTTTCTTT.

This chain uses TRBV19 with TRBJ2-7; maybe TRBD1 (6 bases). V lost 3 bases and J lost 0, with 12 bases in between. Germline values: CDR1 LNHDA, CDR2 SQIVND (reference sequence). CDR3 length equals 15 residues. In nucleotides, the CDR3 is TGTGCCAGTAGTATCCCACAGGGACGCTCCTACGAGCAGTACTTC. Residues: CASSIPQGRSYEQYF.

The chain couples TRBV9 to TRBJ2-1; D might be TRBD1 (6 bases). Germline V CDR1 and CDR2: SGDLS, YYNGEE. CDR3 length: 15 amino acids. V dropped 4 bases and J dropped 0 bases, with 11 bases sitting between them. Here the CDR3 DNA reads TGTGCCAGCAGCCTCAGGGGCGACTCCTACAATGAGCAGTTCTTC. The encoded protein is CASSLRGDSYNEQFF.

This chain uses TRBV5-4 with TRBJ2-7; no reliable D call. The CDR3 is made up of 12 amino acids. V was pared by 0 bases and J by 6 bases, with 7 bases between. Germline CDR1 and CDR2: SGHNT and YYREEE (reference sequence). This CDR3 reads CASSLGQVEQYF. DNA for the CDR3: TGTGCCAGCAGCTTGGGCCAGGTCGAGCAGTACTTC.

The chain has TRBV5-1 and TRBJ1-4, with D unresolved. This CDR3 region has 13 residues. The germline gives CDR1 SGHRS, CDR2 YFSETQ. V dropped 5 bases and J dropped 5 bases, with 10 bases sitting between them. The CDR3 DNA sequence: TGCGCCAGCAGGAACCAGGTGAATGAAAAACTGTTTTTT. This gives the protein CASRNQVNEKLFF.

The J gene is TRBJ2-1, the V gene TRBV7-9; D gene ambiguous. The germline V gene encodes CDR1 SEHNR and CDR2 FQNEAQ (reference sequence). The CDR3 consists of 10 residues. V was trimmed by 5 bases and J by 10 bases, leaving 6 bases between them. The CDR3 here is CASSLGEQFF. In DNA form, the CDR3 reads TGTGCCAGCAGCCTTGGGGAGCAGTTCTTC. Full variable domain (outside the CDR3, taken from reference TRBV7-9 and TRBJ2-1): DTGVSQNPRHKITKRGQNVTFRCDPISEHNRLYWYRQTLGQGPEFLTYFQNEAQLEKSRLLSDRFSAERPKGSFSTLEIQRTEQGDSAMYLCASSLGEQFFGPGTRLTVL.

V gene TRBV6-1 combines with J gene TRBJ1-5, with D possibly being TRBD1 (6 bases). From germline, CDR1 is MNHNS and CDR2 SASEGT. The CDR3 runs 13 residues. V lost 5 bases, J lost 7 bases, and 12 bases lay in between. In DNA, the CDR3 is TGTGCCAGCAGTAAACAGGGTTCGCAGCCCCAGCATTTT. This codes for CASSKQGSQPQHF.

The J gene is TRBJ1-2, the V gene TRBV6-1; D is unresolved. CDR3 length: 12 residues. The germline V and J ends were trimmed by 10 bases and 2 bases, with 11 bases remaining between them. The germline V gene has CDR1 MNHNS and CDR2 SASEGT. CDR3 sequence (DNA): TGTGCCACTGACACCAGAAACTATGGCTACACCTTC. It yields the protein CATDTRNYGYTF.

This clone was detected once. V gene TRBV5-1 combines with J gene TRBJ1-3; no clear D gene. Germline CDR1 and CDR2: SGHRS and YFSETQ. Deletions cut 6 bases from V and 0 bases from J, with 10 bases between. CDR3 length: 14 residues. CDR3 sequence reads: CASKEGHSGNTIYF. In DNA form, the CDR3 reads TGCGCCAGCAAAGAGGGCCACTCTGGAAACACCATATATTTT. The entire variable domain, with the rest obtained from reference TRBV5-1 and TRBJ1-3, is as follows: KAGVTQTPRYLIKTRGQQVTLSCSPISGHRSVSWYQQTPGQGLQFLFEYFSETQRNKGNFPGRFSGRQFSNSRSEMNVSTLELGDSALYLCASKEGHSGNTIYFGEGSWLTVV.

V usage is TRBV7-8 and J usage is TRBJ2-3; TRBD2 matches at 9 bases. Germline V gene sequence: CDR1 SGHVS, CDR2 FQNEAQ. CDR3 length: 18 residues. After removal of 5 bases from V and 2 bases from J, the junction contained 14 bases not matched to a gene. The CDR3: CASSIRHRGTSPTDTQYF. The CDR3 DNA reads TGTGCCAGCAGCATCAGACATAGAGGGACTAGCCCCACAGATACGCAGTATTTT.

The chain has TRBV7-2 and TRBJ1-2; D is perhaps TRBD1 (6 bases). This CDR3 region has 12 residues. Trimming left V 6 bases short and J 5 bases short, with 10 bases between. Germline values: CDR1 SGHTA, CDR2 FQGNSA. The CDR3 spells CASSPQGYGYTF. As DNA, the CDR3 is TGTGCCAGCAGTCCTCAGGGGTATGGCTACACCTTC.

The chain carries TRBV5-4 and TRBJ2-5; D is perhaps TRBD1 or TRBD2 (5 bases each). The V end lost 5 bases, the J end lost 2 bases, and 10 bases lay between the germline ends. There are 13 residues in the CDR3. Germline CDR1 reads SGHNT; CDR2 reads YYREEE (reference sequence). CDR3: CASRDGTQETQYF. The CDR3 DNA is TGTGCCAGCAGGGACGGGACGCAAGAGACCCAGTACTTC. Based on the CDR3 plus reference TRBV5-4 and TRBJ2-5, the full variable domain is ETGVTQSPTHLIKTRGQQVTLRCSSQSGHNTVSWYQQALGQGPQFIFQYYREEENGRGNFPPRFSGLQFPNYSSELNVNALELDDSALYLCASRDGTQETQYFGPGTRLLVL.

The count of this clone is one. V usage is TRBV21-1 and J usage is TRBJ2-4; TRBD1 is the table's D call and was not checked against the DNA. TRBV21-1 is annotated as a pseudogene. The CDR3 totals 17 residues. The CDR3 DNA reads as TGTGCCAGCAGCACCCAAGCGGACAGGGCAGTCAAAAACATTCAGTACTTC. Translating it yields CASSTQADRAVKNIQYF.

In DNA form, the CDR3 reads TGTGCCAGCAGCCCAGACGGGGCCTCAGGGCAGTACTTC. This sequence encodes CASSPDGASGQYF. The chain recombines TRBV7-2 with TRBJ2-7; D may be TRBD1 or TRBD2 (5 bases each). V lost 5 bases and J 9 bases, leaving 17 bases between the germline ends. The germline V gene has CDR1 SGHTA and CDR2 FQGNSA. The CDR3 has 13 residues.

CDR3 residues: CASSSTLGLVSTQYF. DNA of the CDR3: TGTGCCAGCAGTTCTACCTTGGGACTCGTCAGTACGCAGTATTTT. This chain uses TRBV6-7 with TRBJ2-3; D may be TRBD2 (6 bases). TRBV6-7 is annotated as an ORF whose role is uncertain. Trimming removed 4 bases from V and 8 bases from J, with 19 bases in between. CDR3 size: 15 residues.

The chain uses TRBV7-2 and TRBJ1-1; perhaps TRBD1 as D (6 bases). This CDR3 contains 16 residues. Germline V CDR1 and CDR2: SGHTA, FQGNSA. Trimming took 5 bases from V and 1 from J, leaving 17 bases between them. The CDR3 spells CASSPEGLTGNTEAFF. The CDR3 region has the DNA TGTGCCAGCAGCCCCGAAGGGTTGACAGGGAACACTGAAGCTTTCTTT.

The chain couples TRBV4-1 to TRBJ1-6; D call uncertain. This CDR3 is built from 16 residues. V gave up 0 bases and J gave up 9 bases, with 15 bases separating them. Per germline, CDR1 MGHRA and CDR2 YSYEKL. The CDR3 sequence: CASSQDLGPGGSPLHF. DNA of the CDR3: TGCGCCAGCAGCCAAGATCTTGGACCCGGCGGTTCACCCCTCCACTTT.

For this clone: Its ends do not fully match the called genes, so a read error is possible. V is TRBV4-1 and J is TRBJ1-2; 10 nucleotides align to TRBD1. The CDR3 is 15 amino acids. Germline CDR1 is MGHRA and CDR2 is YSYEKL. CDR3 nucleotide sequence: TGCGCCAGCAGGCAAGAGGGACAGGGGTTGGGTGGCTACACCTTC. Residues: CASRQEGQGLGGYTF.

The chain combines TRBV6-1 with TRBJ1-4; D is perhaps TRBD1 (5 bases). The germline CDR1 and CDR2 sequences are MNHNS and SASEGT. The CDR3 spans 17 residues. The V and J ends lost 2 bases and 0 bases respectively, with 13 bases between them. This CDR3 is CASSELRGTATNEKLFF. DNA of the CDR3: TGTGCCAGCAGTGAACTCCGGGGGACCGCAACTAATGAAAAACTGTTTTTT.

On this clone itself: At the DNA level, this CDR3 is encoded by other sequences in the same sample as well. The rearrangement links TRBV5-8 to TRBJ2-6, with 7 bases matching TRBD2. There are 15 residues in the CDR3. J lost 2 bases, V lost 1 base, and 0 bases had no gene match. Germline loops: CDR1 SGHTS, CDR2 YDEGEE. CDR3 sequence: CASSLRGAGANVLTF. In DNA form, the CDR3 reads TGTGCCAGCAGCTTGCGGGGGGCTGGGGCCAACGTCCTGACTTTC.